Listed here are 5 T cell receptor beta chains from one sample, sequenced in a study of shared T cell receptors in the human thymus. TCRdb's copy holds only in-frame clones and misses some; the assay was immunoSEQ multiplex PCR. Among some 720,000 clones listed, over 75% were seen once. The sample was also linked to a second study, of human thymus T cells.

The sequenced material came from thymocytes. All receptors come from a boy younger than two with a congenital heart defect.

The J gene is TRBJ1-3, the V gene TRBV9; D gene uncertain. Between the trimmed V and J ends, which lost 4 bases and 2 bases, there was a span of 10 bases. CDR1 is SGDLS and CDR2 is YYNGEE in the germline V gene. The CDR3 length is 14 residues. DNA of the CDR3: TGTGCCAGCAGCTATAACACAACTGGAAACACCATATATTTT. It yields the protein CASSYNTTGNTIYF.

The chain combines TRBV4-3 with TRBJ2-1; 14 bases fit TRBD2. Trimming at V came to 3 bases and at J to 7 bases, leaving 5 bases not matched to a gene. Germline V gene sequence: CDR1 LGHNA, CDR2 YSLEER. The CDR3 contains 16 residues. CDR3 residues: CASSHEGLAGENEQFF. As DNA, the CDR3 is TGCGCCAGCAGCCACGAGGGACTAGCGGGAGAGAATGAGCAGTTCTTC.

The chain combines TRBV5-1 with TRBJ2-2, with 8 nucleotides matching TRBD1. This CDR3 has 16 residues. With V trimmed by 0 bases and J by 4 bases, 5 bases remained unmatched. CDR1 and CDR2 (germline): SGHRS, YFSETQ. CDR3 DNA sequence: TGCGCCAGCAGCTTGGCCAGGGACAGGATCACCGGGGAGCTGTTTTTT. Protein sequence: CASSLARDRITGELFF.

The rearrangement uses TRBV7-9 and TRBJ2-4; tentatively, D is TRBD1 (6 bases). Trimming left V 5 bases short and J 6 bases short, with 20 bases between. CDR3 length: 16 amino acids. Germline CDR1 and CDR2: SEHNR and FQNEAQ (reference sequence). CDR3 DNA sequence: TGTGCCAGCAGCCTCCTGGGGCCACCCAGGGGAAACATTCAGTACTTC. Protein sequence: CASSLLGPPRGNIQYF.

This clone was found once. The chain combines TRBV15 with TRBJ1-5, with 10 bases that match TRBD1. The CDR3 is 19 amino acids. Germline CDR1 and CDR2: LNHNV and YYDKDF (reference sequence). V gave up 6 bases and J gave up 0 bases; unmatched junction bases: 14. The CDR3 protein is CATRKDRGRMPYSNQPQHF. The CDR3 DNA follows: TGTGCCACCAGAAAAGACAGGGGGCGGATGCCTTATAGCAATCAGCCCCAGCATTTT.